This TCR beta chain was captured in a study of blood T cell repertoires in COVID-19. Germline lookup yields CDR1 MDHEN and CDR2 SYDVKM. The CDR3 is 12 residues long. Trimming at V came to 6 bases and at J to 4 bases, leaving 0 bases not matched to a gene. Some clones are missing from TCRdb's copy, which holds only in-frame ones; the method was immunoSEQ multiplex PCR. The sample carries some 210,000 clones, about 94% recorded once. The sequence derives from a man between 60 and 70 years old with COVID-19, enrolled during active disease. Sequenced sample: peripheral blood. The chain uses TRBV28 and TRBJ1-1; 9 nucleotides match TRBD1. CDR3 nucleotides: TGTGCCAGCAGGACAGGGGGCACTGAAGCTTTCTTT. It is translated as CASRTGGTEAFF.